The TCR beta chain described here comes from a study of cytomegalovirus exposure and HLA in healthy donors. Findings of the study overall: Later analysis suggested most CMV-associated TCR beta chains were HLA-restricted. The study had only CMV serostatus as immune exposure information. Later findings reportedly placed an Asian-associated ancestry cluster below the approximately 630-donor mean for N-insertions. The authors enumerated some 170 TCR beta chains as linked to cytomegalovirus.

This CDR3 contains 16 residues. V gave up 5 bases and J gave up 9 bases; unmatched junction bases: 15. CDR1 SEHNR and CDR2 FQNEAQ come from the germline V gene (reference sequence). This clone turned up a few times. Its cognate antigen is unknown. The PCR used 60 Vbeta and 13 Jbeta primers. Produced via immunoSEQ multiplex PCR; TCRdb's table is partial and in-frame only. The sample shows about 130,000 clones, 75% of them seen only once. The genes are TRBV7-9 and TRBJ2-1, with 8 bases aligning to TRBD2. The sequence was collected from a woman between 50 and 59 years old in good health and CMV-seronegative. The sample was PBMCs. CDR3 coding DNA: TGTGCCAGCAGCCGTGGAGCGGGAGTAGGGTCGGGTGAGCAGTTCTTC. This codes for CASSRGAGVGSGEQFF.